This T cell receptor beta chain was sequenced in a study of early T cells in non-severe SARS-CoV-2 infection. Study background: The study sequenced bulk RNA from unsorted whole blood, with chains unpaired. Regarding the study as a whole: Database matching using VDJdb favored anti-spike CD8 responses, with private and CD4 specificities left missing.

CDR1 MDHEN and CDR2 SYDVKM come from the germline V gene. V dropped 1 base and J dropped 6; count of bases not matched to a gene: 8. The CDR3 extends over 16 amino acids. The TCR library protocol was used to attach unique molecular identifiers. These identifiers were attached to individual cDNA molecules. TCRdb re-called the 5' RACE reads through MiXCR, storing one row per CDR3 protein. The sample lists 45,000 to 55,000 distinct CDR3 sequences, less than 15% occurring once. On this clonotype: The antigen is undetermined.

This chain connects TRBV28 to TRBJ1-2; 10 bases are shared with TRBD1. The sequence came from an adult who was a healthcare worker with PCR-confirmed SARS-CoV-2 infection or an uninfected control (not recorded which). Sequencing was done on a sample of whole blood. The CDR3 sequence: CASSLYFGTGEDGYTF. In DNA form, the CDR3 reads TGTGCCAGCAGTTTATACTTTGGGACAGGGGAGGATGGCTACACCTTC.